These 14 T cell receptor beta chains originate from one sample sequenced in a study of graft-versus-host responses after intestinal transplantation. No antigen is known for these receptors. Clones were read by immunoSEQ multiplex PCR, and TCRdb kept only the in-frame ones, dropping some. The data contain tens of thousands of clones, roughly nine tenths of them seen just once; the ten biggest clones take up 0.62%. This sample comprised unstimulated CD4+ T cells sorted from spleen or lymph node cells, obtained before transplant. Source of these receptors: a human donor who was the organ donor for an intestinal transplant.

V gene TRBV4-3 combines with J gene TRBJ2-2, with a weak D call TRBD1 (5 bases). Germline-derived CDR1 and CDR2 are LGHNA and YSLEER. V gave up 1 base and J gave up 0 bases, with 12 bases separating them. The CDR3 contains 17 residues. This chain's CDR3 is CASSQGLTVANTGELFF. The CDR3 nucleotides read TGCGCCAGCAGCCAAGGGTTGACAGTCGCGAACACCGGGGAGCTGTTTTTT.

The chain recombines TRBV9 with TRBJ2-4, with TRBD1 as a possible D gene (6 bases). This CDR3 is 13 amino acids long. Trimming stripped 7 bases from V and 3 bases from J, with 11 bases between. Per the germline V gene, CDR1 is SGDLS and CDR2 is YYNGEE. The CDR3 loop reads CASSKGDKNIQYF. The CDR3, as DNA: TGTGCCAGCTCAAAGGGGGACAAAAACATTCAGTACTTC.

V is TRBV5-1 and J is TRBJ2-3; tentative D call: TRBD2 (6 bases). The CDR3 is 13 amino acids. Germline CDR1 and CDR2: SGHRS and YFSETQ. V was pared by 3 bases and J by 3 bases, with 8 bases between. CDR3 in DNA: TGCGCCAGCAGCTCCGGGGGAACAGATACGCAGTATTTT. It specifies CASSSGGTDTQYF.

V gene TRBV5-1 combines with J gene TRBJ1-4; weak D call: TRBD1 (6 bases). Trimming took off 6 bases at V and 6 bases at J, with 15 bases between the two ends. Germline assignment: CDR1 SGHRS and CDR2 YFSETQ. This CDR3 contains 14 residues. CDR3 DNA sequence: TGCGCCAGCAATGTAGGGGCAGGGGATGAAAAACTGTTTTTT. This codes for CASNVGAGDEKLFF.

This chain connects TRBV28 to TRBJ2-3, with 10 bases aligning to TRBD2. The germline V gene has CDR1 MDHEN and CDR2 SYDVKM. This CDR3 contains 14 residues. CDR3 protein: CGSQREGPADTQYF. CDR3 DNA: TGTGGATCCCAGCGGGAGGGCCCGGCAGATACGCAGTATTTT.

This CDR3 reads CATSRKRDRVTGNTIYF. Here the CDR3 DNA reads TGTGCCACCAGCAGGAAGCGGGACAGGGTAACTGGAAACACCATATATTTT. This chain links TRBV15 with TRBJ1-3, with 9 positions matching TRBD1. This CDR3 has 17 amino acids. V shed 3 bases and J 2 bases; nucleotides not matched to a gene: 8. In germline, CDR1 is LNHNV, CDR2 YYDKDF (reference sequence).

The chain is built from TRBV11-2 and TRBJ1-2; D call uncertain. Germline V gives CDR1 SGHAT, CDR2 FQNNGV. V lost 0 bases, J lost 5 bases, and 13 bases lay in between. The CDR3 runs 15 residues. In nucleotides, the CDR3 is TGTGCCAGCAGCTTAGATCTCCAGGCTCCATATGGCTACACCTTC. The encoded protein is CASSLDLQAPYGYTF. The full variable domain, with the rest looked up from reference TRBV11-2 and TRBJ1-2, is EAGVAQSPRYKIIEKRQSVAFWCNPISGHATLYWYQQILGQGPKLLIQFQNNGVVDDSQLPKDRFSAERLKGVDSTLKIQPAKLEDSAVYLCASSLDLQAPYGYTFGSGTRLTVV.

The chain joins TRBV6-1 to TRBJ2-7; 9 nucleotides line up with TRBD2. The ends lost 1 base at V and 3 bases at J; junction bases unmatched: 4. The germline V gene encodes CDR1 MNHNS and CDR2 SASEGT. There are 15 residues in the CDR3. CDR3 protein: CASSEGRTSVYEQYF. CDR3 sequence (DNA): TGTGCCAGCAGTGAAGGTAGGACTAGCGTCTACGAGCAGTACTTC.

A few counts support this clone. The rearrangement joins TRBV28 to TRBJ1-4, with 11 bases that match TRBD1. CDR3 size: 14 residues. With V trimmed by 6 bases and J by 8 bases, 5 bases remained unmatched. Germline V gene sequence: CDR1 MDHEN, CDR2 SYDVKM. The CDR3 here is CASSSGDRGEKLFF. Written as DNA, the CDR3 is TGTGCCAGCAGCTCTGGGGACAGGGGGGAAAAACTGTTTTTT. The full variable domain, with the rest looked up from reference TRBV28 and TRBJ1-4, is DVKVTQSSRYLVKRTGEKVFLECVQDMDHENMFWYRQDPGLGLRLIYFSYDVKMKEKGDIPEGYSVSREKKERFSLILESASTNQTSMYLCASSSGDRGEKLFFGSGTQLSVL.

This clone has only one observation. This chain joins TRBV5-4 and TRBJ2-3, with 9 bases identical to TRBD2. The germline V gene has CDR1 SGHNT and CDR2 YYREEE (reference sequence). Trimming took 3 bases from V and 4 from J; bases not matched to a gene: 9. This CDR3 has 16 residues. The CDR3 region has the DNA TGTGCCAGCAGCTCCCCAACTAGCGGGTGGGCAGATACGCAGTATTTT. It specifies CASSSPTSGWADTQYF. Supplemented by reference TRBV5-4 and TRBJ2-3, the full variable domain reads ETGVTQSPTHLIKTRGQQVTLRCSSQSGHNTVSWYQQALGQGPQFIFQYYREEENGRGNFPPRFSGLQFPNYSSELNVNALELDDSALYLCASSSPTSGWADTQYFGPGTRLTVL.

The V call is TRBV7-2, the J call TRBJ2-4; 11 nucleotides match TRBD1. This CDR3 is built from 16 residues. Germline-derived CDR1 and CDR2 are SGHTA and FQGNSA. The V segment lost 5 bases and the J segment 3 bases; nucleotides outside the gene matches: 6. CDR3 residues: CASSPGTGGGKNIQYF. The CDR3 DNA sequence: TGTGCCAGCAGCCCAGGGACAGGGGGGGGCAAAAACATTCAGTACTTC.

The chain combines TRBV6-4 with TRBJ2-3, with TRBD1 matching 9 bases. V lost 2 bases to trimming and J lost 4 bases; unmatched junction nucleotides: 4. The germline gives CDR1 MRHNA, CDR2 SNTAGT. The CDR3 extends over 15 amino acids. The CDR3 loop reads CASSDGTGSADTQYF. DNA of the CDR3: TGTGCCAGCAGTGACGGGACAGGGTCGGCAGATACGCAGTATTTT.

The chain carries TRBV18 and TRBJ2-1, with TRBD2 identical over 7 bases. The CDR3 is made up of 13 amino acids. Germline CDR1 reads KGHSH; CDR2 reads LQKENI. The junction had 2 bases not matched to a gene; V was cut back by 3 bases and J by 6 bases. In DNA form, the CDR3 reads TGTGCCAGCTCACCTCGGGAGGCCAATGAGCAGTTCTTC. This encodes CASSPREANEQFF.

V and J are TRBV23-1 and TRBJ2-1; 12 positions agree with TRBD2. TRBV23-1 qualifies as an ORF whose function is uncertain. V dropped 4 bases and J dropped 1; count of bases not matched to a gene: 5. The CDR3 is made up of 17 amino acids. This chain's CDR3 is CASSLRTSGTSYNEQFF. CDR3 nucleotide sequence: TGCGCCAGCAGTCTCCGGACTAGCGGGACTTCCTACAATGAGCAGTTCTTC.